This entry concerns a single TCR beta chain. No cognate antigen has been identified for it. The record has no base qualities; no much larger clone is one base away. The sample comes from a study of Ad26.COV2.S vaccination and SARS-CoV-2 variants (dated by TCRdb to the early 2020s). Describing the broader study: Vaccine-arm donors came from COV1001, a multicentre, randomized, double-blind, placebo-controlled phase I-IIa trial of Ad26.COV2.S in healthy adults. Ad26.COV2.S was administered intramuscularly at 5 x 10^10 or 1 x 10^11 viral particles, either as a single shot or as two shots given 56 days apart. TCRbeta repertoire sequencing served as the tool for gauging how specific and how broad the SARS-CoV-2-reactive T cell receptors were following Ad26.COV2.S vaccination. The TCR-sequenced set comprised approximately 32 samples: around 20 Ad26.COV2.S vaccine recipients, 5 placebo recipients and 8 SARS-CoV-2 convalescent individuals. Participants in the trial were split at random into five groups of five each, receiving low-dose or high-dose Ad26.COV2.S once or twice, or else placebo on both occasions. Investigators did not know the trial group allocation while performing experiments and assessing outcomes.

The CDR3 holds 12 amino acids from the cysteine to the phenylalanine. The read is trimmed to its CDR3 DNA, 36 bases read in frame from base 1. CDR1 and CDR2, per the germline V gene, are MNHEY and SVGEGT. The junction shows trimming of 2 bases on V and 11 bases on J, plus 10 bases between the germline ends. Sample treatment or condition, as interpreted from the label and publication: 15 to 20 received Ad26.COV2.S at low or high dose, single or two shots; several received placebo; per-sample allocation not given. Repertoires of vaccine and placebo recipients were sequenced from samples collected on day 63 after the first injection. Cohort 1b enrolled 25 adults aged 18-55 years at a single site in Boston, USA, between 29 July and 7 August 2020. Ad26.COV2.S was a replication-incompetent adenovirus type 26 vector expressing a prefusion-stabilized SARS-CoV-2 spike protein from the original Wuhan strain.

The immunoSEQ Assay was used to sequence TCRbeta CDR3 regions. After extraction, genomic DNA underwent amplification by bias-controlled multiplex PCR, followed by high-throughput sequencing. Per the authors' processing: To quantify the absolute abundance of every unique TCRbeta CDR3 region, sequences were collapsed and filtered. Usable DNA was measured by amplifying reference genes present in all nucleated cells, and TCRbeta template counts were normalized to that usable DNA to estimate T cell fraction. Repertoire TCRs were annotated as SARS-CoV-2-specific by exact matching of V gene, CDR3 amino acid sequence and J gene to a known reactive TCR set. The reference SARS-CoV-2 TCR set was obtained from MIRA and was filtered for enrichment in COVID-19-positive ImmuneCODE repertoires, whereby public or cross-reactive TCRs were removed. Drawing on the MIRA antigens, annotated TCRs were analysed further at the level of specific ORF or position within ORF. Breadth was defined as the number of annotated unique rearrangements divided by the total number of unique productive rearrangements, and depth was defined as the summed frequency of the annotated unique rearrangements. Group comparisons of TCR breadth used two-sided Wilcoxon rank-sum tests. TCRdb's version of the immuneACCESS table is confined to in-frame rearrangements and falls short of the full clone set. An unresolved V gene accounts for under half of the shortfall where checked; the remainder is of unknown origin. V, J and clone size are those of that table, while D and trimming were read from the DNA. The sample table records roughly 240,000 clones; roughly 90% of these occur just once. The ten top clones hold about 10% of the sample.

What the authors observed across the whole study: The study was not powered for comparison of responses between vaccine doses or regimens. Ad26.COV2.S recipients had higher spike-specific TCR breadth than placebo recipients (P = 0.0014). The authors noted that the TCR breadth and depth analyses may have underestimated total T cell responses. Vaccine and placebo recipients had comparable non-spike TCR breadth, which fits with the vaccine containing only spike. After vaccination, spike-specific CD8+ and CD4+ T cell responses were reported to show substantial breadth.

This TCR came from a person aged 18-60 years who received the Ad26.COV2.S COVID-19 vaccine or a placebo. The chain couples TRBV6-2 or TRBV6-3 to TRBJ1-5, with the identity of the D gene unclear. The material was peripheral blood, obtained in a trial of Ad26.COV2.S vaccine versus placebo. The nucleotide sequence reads TGTGCCAGCAGTTACGGGTCCCCGGCCCAGCATTTT. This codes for CASSYGSPAQHF.